The source of this TCR beta chain is a study of radiotherapy plus CTLA-4 blockade in lung cancer. Profiling relied on immunoSEQ multiplex PCR, and the TCRdb table lists in-frame clones only, not all of them. The table lists 95,000 to 150,000 clones, 85% to 90% of them singletons. The CDR3 spans 16 residues. With 4 bases clipped from V and 6 bases from J, the junction kept 11 bases outside the gene matches. CDR1 and CDR2 from the germline V gene are SGHRS and YFSETQ. The specimen comprised peripheral blood, sampled from a patient treated with radiotherapy plus ipilimumab. The receptor comes from a human donor with non-small cell lung cancer that progressed on radiotherapy plus ipilimumab. The V and J genes are TRBV5-1 and TRBJ2-1, with 9 bases that match TRBD2. The CDR3 protein is CASSKINSGSGNEQFF. The CDR3 DNA follows: TGCGCCAGCAGCAAAATCAATAGCGGGAGCGGCAATGAGCAGTTCTTC.